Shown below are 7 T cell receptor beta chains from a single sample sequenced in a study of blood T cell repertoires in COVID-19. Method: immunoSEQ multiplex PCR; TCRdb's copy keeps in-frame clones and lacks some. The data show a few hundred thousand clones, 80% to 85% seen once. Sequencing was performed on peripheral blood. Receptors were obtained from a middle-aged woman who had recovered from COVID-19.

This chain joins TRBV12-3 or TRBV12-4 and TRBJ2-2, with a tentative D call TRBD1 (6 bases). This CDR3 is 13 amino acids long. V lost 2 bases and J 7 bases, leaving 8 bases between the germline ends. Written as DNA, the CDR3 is TGTGCCAGCAGTTTAAGGGGGAACGGGGAGCTGTTTTTT. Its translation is CASSLRGNGELFF.

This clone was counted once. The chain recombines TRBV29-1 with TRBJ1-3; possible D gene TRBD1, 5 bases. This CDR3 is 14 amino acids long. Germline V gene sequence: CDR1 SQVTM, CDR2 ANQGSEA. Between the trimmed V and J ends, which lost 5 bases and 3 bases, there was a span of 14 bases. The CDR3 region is CSVNIGANGNTIYF. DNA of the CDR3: TGCAGCGTTAACATAGGGGCAAATGGAAACACCATATATTTT.

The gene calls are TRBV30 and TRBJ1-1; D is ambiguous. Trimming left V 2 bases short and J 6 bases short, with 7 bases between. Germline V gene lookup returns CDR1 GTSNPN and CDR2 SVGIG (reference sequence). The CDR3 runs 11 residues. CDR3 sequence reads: CAWSMTSEAFF. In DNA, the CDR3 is TGTGCCTGGAGTATGACATCTGAAGCTTTCTTT.

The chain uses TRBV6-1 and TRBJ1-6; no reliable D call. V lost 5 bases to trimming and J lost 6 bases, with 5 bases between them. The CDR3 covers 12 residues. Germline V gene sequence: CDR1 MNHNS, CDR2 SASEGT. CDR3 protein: CASSRSNSPLHF. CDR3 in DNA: TGTGCCAGCAGTCGCAGTAATTCACCCCTCCACTTT.

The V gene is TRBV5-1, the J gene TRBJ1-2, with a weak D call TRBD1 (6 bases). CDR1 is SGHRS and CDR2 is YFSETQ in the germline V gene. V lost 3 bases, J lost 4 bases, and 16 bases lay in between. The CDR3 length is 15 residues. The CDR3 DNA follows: TGCGCCAGCAGCTGGGGGCCCCCAGGGGCCTATGGCTACACCTTC. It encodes CASSWGPPGAYGYTF.

The CDR3 is CASSKPGGSSLPGPSYGYTF. CDR3 in DNA: TGTGCCAGCAGCAAGCCAGGGGGTTCTAGTCTTCCGGGACCGTCCTATGGCTACACCTTC. The gene calls are TRBV21-1 and TRBJ1-2; no DNA check was done on the table's D call, TRBD1. TRBV21-1 is noted as a pseudogene. CDR3 length: 20 residues.

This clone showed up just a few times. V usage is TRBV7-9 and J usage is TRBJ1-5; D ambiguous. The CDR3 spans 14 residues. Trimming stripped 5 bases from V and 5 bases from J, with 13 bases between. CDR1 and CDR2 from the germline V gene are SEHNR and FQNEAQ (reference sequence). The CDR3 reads CASSPQDGDQPQHF. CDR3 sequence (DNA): TGTGCCAGCAGCCCTCAGGACGGGGATCAGCCCCAGCATTTT.